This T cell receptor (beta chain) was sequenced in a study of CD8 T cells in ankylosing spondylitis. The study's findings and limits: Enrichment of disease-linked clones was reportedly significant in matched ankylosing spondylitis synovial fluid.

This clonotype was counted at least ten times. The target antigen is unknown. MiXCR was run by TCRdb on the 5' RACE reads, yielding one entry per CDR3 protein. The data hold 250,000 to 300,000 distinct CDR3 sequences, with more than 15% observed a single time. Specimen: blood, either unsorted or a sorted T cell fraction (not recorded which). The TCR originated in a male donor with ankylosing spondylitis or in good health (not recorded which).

CDR3 nucleotides: TGTGCCAGCAGTTACTCCTCGCTGCGGGAGCTGGAGACCCAGTACTTC. Translating it yields CASSYSSLRELETQYF. This chain uses TRBV6-5 with TRBJ2-5, with 7 nucleotides matching TRBD2. Germline loops: CDR1 MNHEY, CDR2 SVGAGI. J lost 5 bases, V lost 0 bases, and 9 bases had no gene match. The CDR3 totals 16 residues.